This passage covers 28 T cell receptor beta chains from one sample sequenced in a study of immune heterogeneity within non-small cell lung tumors. Multiplex PCR employing 32 V and 13 J primers generated amplicons of the TCR beta CDR3. MiXCR, run by TCRdb on the multiplex PCR reads, gives a single entry per CDR3 protein. Among 9,500 to 10,000 distinct CDR3 sequences listed, approximately 31% were seen once. At approximately 570 ng per sample, bulk tumor genomic DNA provided the template. The authors collected several far-apart biopsies from each primary tumor during surgery. Their non-small cell lung cancer was newly diagnosed and untreated, and the patients underwent curative surgery. The sequencing sample was made of lung tumor tissue. The receptors stem from a man in his 60s with non-small cell lung cancer.

This clonotype was observed at least ten times. V and J are TRBV6-1 and TRBJ2-1; D is possibly TRBD1 (6 bases). The V gene lost 5 bases and the J gene lost 8 bases, with 13 bases spanning the gap. The CDR3 sequence is 13 residues long. CDR1 MNHNS and CDR2 SASEGT come from the germline V gene. The CDR3 DNA follows: TGTGCCAGCAGTCCGTTCAGGGGTTATGAGCAGTTCTTC. This translates into CASSPFRGYEQFF.

The chain is built from TRBV7-2 and TRBJ2-3; D gene uncertain. Germline values: CDR1 SGHTA, CDR2 FQGNSA. Deletions cut 6 bases from V and 2 bases from J, with 6 bases between. The CDR3 sequence is 12 residues long. The CDR3 sequence is CASSFITDTQYF. The CDR3 nucleotides read TGTGCCAGCAGTTTTATCACAGATACGCAGTATTTT.

This clonotype is termed medium-sized. The CDR3: CASGSRGTGGSGANVLTF. The CDR3 bases are TGCGCCAGCGGGAGCAGGGGGACAGGGGGCTCTGGGGCCAACGTCCTGACTTTC. The V and J genes are TRBV5-1 and TRBJ2-6; 11 bases map to TRBD1. This CDR3 comprises 18 residues. In germline, CDR1 is SGHRS, CDR2 YFSETQ. J lost 0 bases, V lost 7 bases, and 9 bases had no gene match.

This clonotype came up many times. The junction shows a germline mismatch at one end, possibly a read error. The V call is TRBV20-1, the J call TRBJ1-1; D gene uncertain. CDR1 DFQATT and CDR2 SNEGSKA come from the germline V gene (reference sequence). The CDR3 is 14 amino acids. The CDR3 DNA is TGCAGTGCTAGAGCCGGTATCGTGAAGACTGAAGCTTTCTTT. Translation gives CSARAGIVKTEAFF.

The sample holds many counts of this clonotype. The V call is TRBV28, the J call TRBJ2-5, with D unresolved. The germline gives CDR1 MDHEN, CDR2 SYDVKM. CDR3 length: 16 residues. V was pared by 3 bases and J by 0 bases, with 14 bases between. The CDR3 sequence: CASSFYGQAHQETQYF. In DNA, the CDR3 is TGTGCCAGCAGTTTCTATGGTCAGGCCCACCAAGAGACCCAGTACTTC. The complete variable domain, with remaining parts taken from reference TRBV28 and TRBJ2-5, reads DVKVTQSSRYLVKRTGEKVFLECVQDMDHENMFWYRQDPGLGLRLIYFSYDVKMKEKGDIPEGYSVSREKKERFSLILESASTNQTSMYLCASSFYGQAHQETQYFGPGTRLLVL.

This clonotype was counted only a few times. The genes are TRBV11-2 and TRBJ2-1, with 8 bases matching TRBD2. V trimming: 0 bases; J trimming: 10 bases; junction bases outside the gene matches: 8. This CDR3 comprises 15 residues. Germline assignment: CDR1 SGHAT and CDR2 FQNNGV. This CDR3 is CASSLEVAGLGEQFF. DNA of the CDR3: TGTGCCAGCAGCTTAGAAGTAGCGGGGCTGGGGGAGCAGTTCTTC.

This clonotype occurred many times. The chain recombines TRBV28 with TRBJ2-5; TRBD1 aligns across 7 bases. This CDR3 spans 14 amino acids. V was pared by 6 bases and J by 5 bases, with 9 bases of the junction left unmatched. The V gene's germline CDR1 is MDHEN and CDR2 SYDVKM. CDR3 region: CASSPTDRVETQYF. The CDR3 region has the DNA TGTGCCAGCAGCCCTACCGACAGGGTGGAGACCCAGTACTTC.

This clonotype is judged medium-sized. The J gene is TRBJ2-7, the V gene TRBV19, with 7 bases that match TRBD1. V lost 6 bases and J lost 0; bases outside the gene matches: 5. The CDR3 is made up of 14 amino acids. CDR1 LNHDA and CDR2 SQIVND come from the germline V gene (reference sequence). DNA for the CDR3: TGTGCCAGTAGCCGGACAGGAACCTCCTACGAGCAGTACTTC. Translating it yields CASSRTGTSYEQYF.

This clonotype is medium-sized in the sample. The V call is TRBV7-9, the J call TRBJ1-2; TRBD1 might be the D (5 bases). V lost 8 bases and J lost 5, with 15 bases in between. This CDR3 is 13 amino acids long. CDR1 is SEHNR and CDR2 is FQNEAQ in the germline V gene (reference sequence). The CDR3 sequence is CASSGPMNYGYTF. As DNA, the CDR3 is TGTGCCAGCTCAGGGCCAATGAATTATGGCTACACCTTC. Full variable domain (missing parts from reference TRBV7-9 and TRBJ1-2): DTGVSQNPRHKITKRGQNVTFRCDPISEHNRLYWYRQTLGQGPEFLTYFQNEAQLEKSRLLSDRFSAERPKGSFSTLEIQRTEQGDSAMYLCASSGPMNYGYTFGSGTRLTVV.

This clonotype is medium-sized. The rearrangement joins TRBV10-2 to TRBJ2-5, with no clear D. This CDR3 is built from 11 residues. Trimming removed 0 bases at V and 11 bases at J, with 7 bases between. The germline gives CDR1 WSHSY, CDR2 SAAADI. The CDR3 DNA is TGCGCCAGCAGTGAGTCGACACCTCAGTACTTC. It specifies CASSESTPQYF.

This clonotype was recorded at least ten times. The V call is TRBV29-1, the J call TRBJ2-1, with D unclear. The length of the CDR3 is 14 residues. Trimming pared 2 bases from V and 6 bases from J, leaving 14 bases between. In germline, CDR1 is SQVTM, CDR2 ANQGSEA. The DNA for the CDR3 is TGCAGCGTTGAATTGCCTAGTCAATTCAATGAGCAGTTCTTC. It yields the protein CSVELPSQFNEQFF.

This clonotype was seen ten or more times. V gene TRBV6-1 combines with J gene TRBJ2-1; D might be TRBD1 or TRBD2, each matching 5 bases. CDR1 MNHNS and CDR2 SASEGT come from the germline V gene. V lost 5 bases to trimming and J lost 1 base, with 18 bases between them. CDR3 length: 17 residues. The CDR3 here is CASSPPPRGVSYNEQFF. The CDR3 bases are TGTGCCAGCAGTCCACCCCCACGAGGGGTGTCCTACAATGAGCAGTTCTTC.

In regard to this clonotype: Possible read error: a much larger clone is one base away. The gene calls are TRBV29-1 and TRBJ2-2; 7 nucleotides agree with TRBD2. Germline CDR1 and CDR2: SQVTM and ANQGSEA. This CDR3 is built from 13 residues. This CDR3 is CSGDGGGTGELFF. The CDR3 DNA reads TGCAGTGGAGACGGGGGAGGGACCGGGGAGCTGTTTTTT.

This clonotype was detected many times. The chain links TRBV11-2 to TRBJ2-1; D remains unclear. The V end lost 4 bases, the J end lost 8 bases, and 9 bases lay between the germline ends. Germline loops: CDR1 SGHAT, CDR2 FQNNGV. The CDR3 totals 12 residues. CDR3 amino acids: CASSSIGYEQFF. Here the CDR3 DNA reads TGTGCCAGCAGCTCTATCGGGTATGAGCAGTTCTTC.

The CDR3 loop reads CSVEDFRGGEVTDTQYF. CDR3 DNA sequence: TGCAGCGTTGAAGATTTTAGGGGGGGAGAGGTCACAGATACGCAGTATTTT. V gene TRBV29-1 combines with J gene TRBJ2-3, with D tentatively TRBD2 (7 bases). This CDR3 has 17 residues. Per germline, CDR1 SQVTM and CDR2 ANQGSEA. Trimming pared 0 bases from V and 2 bases from J, leaving 18 bases between.

This clonotype was seen repeatedly, ten times or more. The chain has TRBV9 and TRBJ2-1; the D is unclear. Trimming pared 2 bases from V and 7 bases from J, leaving 7 bases between. Germline CDR1 is SGDLS and CDR2 is YYNGEE. The CDR3 is made up of 12 amino acids. DNA of the CDR3: TGTGCCAGCAGCGTGGGGTCAAATGAGCAGTTCTTC. Residues: CASSVGSNEQFF.

This chain uses TRBV7-6 with TRBJ2-1; D remains ambiguous. Germline CDR1 and CDR2: SGHVS and FNYEAQ. V was cut by 3 bases and J by 1 base, with 13 bases left in between. The CDR3 length is 16 residues. The CDR3 DNA is TGTGCCAGCAGCTTGACCCAACCGAGTTCCTACAATGAGCAGTTCTTC. Its protein product is CASSLTQPSSYNEQFF.

As regards this clonotype: The final CDR3 position lacks the conserved phenylalanine or tryptophan, pointing to a likely read error. The DNA is left out, because the CDR3 cannot be placed on it with certainty; the CDR3 is given as TCRdb lists it. The rearrangement joins TRBV11-2 to TRBJ2-3; the D call of TRBD2 is as the table states it, not checked on the DNA. Counting both end residues, the CDR3 totals 18 amino acids. Germline CDR1 reads SGHAT; CDR2 reads FQNNGV. CDR3 sequence reads: CASSLDQRGSRDEQYFGP.

This clonotype was observed many times. The chain combines TRBV6-1 with TRBJ1-1; no definite D call. The CDR3 covers 11 residues. Germline CDR1 MNHNS, CDR2 SASEGT. Trimming took 5 bases from V and 7 from J, leaving 8 bases between them. CDR3 DNA sequence: TGTGCCAGCAGTCACCGACTTGAAGCTTTCTTT. It encodes CASSHRLEAFF.

V is TRBV7-3 and J is TRBJ2-1; 12 nucleotides agree with TRBD2. CDR1 and CDR2 (germline): SGHTA, FQGTGA. Trimming at V came to 3 bases and at J to 3 bases, leaving 0 bases not matched to a gene. This CDR3 comprises 15 residues. CDR3 region: CASSLGLAGYNEQFF. CDR3 sequence (DNA): TGTGCCAGCAGCTTGGGACTAGCGGGCTACAATGAGCAGTTCTTC.

This clonotype showed up many times. The genes are TRBV11-3 and TRBJ2-1; a weak D match, TRBD2 (7 bases). Deletions cut 7 bases from V and 8 bases from J, with 27 bases between. Germline V gives CDR1 SGHNT, CDR2 YENEEA. The length of the CDR3 is 17 residues. CDR3 amino acids: CASTPWGAGEGSDEQFF. The CDR3 bases are TGTGCCAGCACCCCCTGGGGGGCGGGAGAAGGCTCCGATGAGCAGTTCTTC.

This clonotype qualifies as large. The V call is TRBV20-1, the J call TRBJ2-7, with D tentatively TRBD2 (6 bases). Germline V CDR1 and CDR2: DFQATT, SNEGSKA (reference sequence). Deletions cut 3 bases from V and 2 bases from J, with 14 bases between. The CDR3 runs 14 residues. CDR3 residues: CSARVLGGTYEQYF. The CDR3 region has the DNA TGCAGTGCTAGGGTACTCGGGGGTACCTACGAGCAGTACTTC.

This rearrangement joins TRBV11-3 to TRBJ2-7; D gene ambiguous. The V end lost 1 base, the J end lost 5 bases, and 15 bases lay between the germline ends. The CDR3 runs to 15 residues. The germline gives CDR1 SGHNT, CDR2 YENEEA. The CDR3 protein is CASSLGVSPVNEQYF. In DNA, the CDR3 is TGTGCCAGCAGCTTAGGCGTGAGCCCGGTAAACGAGCAGTACTTC.

The chain recombines TRBV3-1 with TRBJ2-5, with D possibly matching TRBD2 (7 bases). In germline, CDR1 is LGHDT, CDR2 YNNKEL (reference sequence). With 3 bases removed from V and 4 bases from J, the gap between germline ends came to 15 bases. The CDR3 is 15 amino acids. The CDR3 sequence: CASSQGGGLVETQYF. The CDR3 bases are TGTGCCAGCAGCCAGGGGGGGGGCCTGGTAGAGACCCAGTACTTC.

This clonotype ranks as medium-sized. The gene calls are TRBV20-1 and TRBJ1-1; unclear D gene. This CDR3 comprises 13 residues. Looked up from germline, CDR1 is DFQATT and CDR2 is SNEGSKA (reference sequence). V lost 2 bases and J 5 bases, leaving 12 bases between the germline ends. The CDR3 region is CSARRSGWTEAFF. As DNA, the CDR3 is TGCAGTGCTAGACGGTCGGGGTGGACTGAAGCTTTCTTT.

On this clonotype itself: A much larger clone lies one base from this, so it may be a read error. The V call is TRBV5-1, the J call TRBJ2-3, with TRBD2 matching 11 bases. With V trimmed by 7 bases and J by 0 bases, 13 bases remained unmatched. Germline assignment: CDR1 SGHRS and CDR2 YFSETQ. The CDR3 covers 18 residues. CDR3 sequence reads: CASGSLGTSGISTDTQYF. CDR3 nucleotide sequence: TGCGCCAGCGGCTCCCTCGGGACTAGCGGTATTAGCACAGATACGCAGTATTTT.

There are many counts of this clonotype. This rearrangement joins TRBV12-3 or TRBV12-4 to TRBJ2-1; tentatively, D is TRBD1 (6 bases). V lost 6 bases and J 0 bases, leaving 24 bases between the germline ends. The CDR3 covers 19 residues. The CDR3 DNA reads as TGTGCCAGCAGCGGGCGCTCGAGGGGGATGGCGAGCTCCTACAATGAGCAGTTCTTC. This codes for CASSGRSRGMASSYNEQFF.

This clonotype has at least ten counts. The J gene is TRBJ2-1, the V gene TRBV2, with 8 bases fitting TRBD1. Per germline, CDR1 SNHLY and CDR2 FYNNEI. After removal of 6 bases from V and 6 bases from J, the junction contained 4 bases not matched to a gene. This CDR3 has 13 amino acids. CDR3 DNA: TGTGCCAGCAGCCCCAGGGGGCCCAATGAGCAGTTCTTC. Encoded protein: CASSPRGPNEQFF.